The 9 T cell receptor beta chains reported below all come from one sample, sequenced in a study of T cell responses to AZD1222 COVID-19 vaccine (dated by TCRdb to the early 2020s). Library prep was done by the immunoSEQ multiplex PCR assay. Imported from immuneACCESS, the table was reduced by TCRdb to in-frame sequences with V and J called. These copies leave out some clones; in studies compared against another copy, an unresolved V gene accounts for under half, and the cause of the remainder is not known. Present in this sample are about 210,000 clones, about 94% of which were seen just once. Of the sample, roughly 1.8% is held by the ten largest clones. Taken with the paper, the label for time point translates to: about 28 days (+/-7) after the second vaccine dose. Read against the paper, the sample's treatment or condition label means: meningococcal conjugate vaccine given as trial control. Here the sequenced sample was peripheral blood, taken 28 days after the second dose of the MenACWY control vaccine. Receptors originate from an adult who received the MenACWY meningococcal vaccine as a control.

CDR3 nucleotide sequence: TGTGCCAGCATCCTAGGGGGGTTAAATCAGCCCCAGCATTTT. It codes for CASILGGLNQPQHF. The chain joins TRBV28 to TRBJ1-5, with TRBD1 as a possible D gene (6 bases). With 7 bases removed from V and 4 bases from J, the gap between germline ends came to 14 bases. CDR3 size: 14 residues. The germline gives CDR1 MDHEN, CDR2 SYDVKM.

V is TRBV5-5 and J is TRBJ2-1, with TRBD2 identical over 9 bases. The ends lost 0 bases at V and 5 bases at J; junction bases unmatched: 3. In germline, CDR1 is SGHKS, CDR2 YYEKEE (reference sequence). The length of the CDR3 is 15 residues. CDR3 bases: TGTGCCAGCAGCTTGGGAGCGGGAGGTGACAATGAGCAGTTCTTC. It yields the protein CASSLGAGGDNEQFF.

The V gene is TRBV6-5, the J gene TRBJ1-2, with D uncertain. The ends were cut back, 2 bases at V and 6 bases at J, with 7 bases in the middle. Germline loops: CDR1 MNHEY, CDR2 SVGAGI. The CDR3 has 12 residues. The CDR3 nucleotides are TGTGCCAGCAGTTACGGGCCAGATGGCTACACCTTC. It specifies CASSYGPDGYTF.

CDR3 bases: TGTGCCAGCAGGCACAACCGGGGTGGGAATCAGCCCCAGCATTTT. It translates to CASRHNRGGNQPQHF. This sequence joins TRBV6-5 and TRBJ1-5; D not resolved. The V and J ends lost 6 bases and 4 bases respectively, with 16 bases between them. Per germline, CDR1 MNHEY and CDR2 SVGAGI. This CDR3 region has 15 residues.

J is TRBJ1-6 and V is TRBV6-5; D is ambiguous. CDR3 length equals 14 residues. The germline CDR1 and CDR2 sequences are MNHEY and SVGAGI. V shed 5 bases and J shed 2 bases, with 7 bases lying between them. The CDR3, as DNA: TGTGCCAGCAGTCCCAGCCCCTATAATTCACCCCTCCACTTT. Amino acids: CASSPSPYNSPLHF.

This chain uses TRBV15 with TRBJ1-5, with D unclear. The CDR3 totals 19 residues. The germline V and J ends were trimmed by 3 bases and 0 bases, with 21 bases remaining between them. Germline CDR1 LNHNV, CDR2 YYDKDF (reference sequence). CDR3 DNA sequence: TGTGCCACCAGCAGTTGGGGTCTTCCAGAAACTTATAGCAATCAGCCCCAGCATTTT. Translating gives CATSSWGLPETYSNQPQHF.

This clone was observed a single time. The CDR3 coding sequence is TGTGCCAGCAGTTCGCGGACAGGTAGTCCAAGCAATCAGCCCCAGCATTTT. Amino acid sequence: CASSSRTGSPSNQPQHF. V and J are TRBV2 and TRBJ1-5; the match to TRBD1 covers 7 bases. This CDR3 region has 17 residues. Germline loops: CDR1 SNHLY, CDR2 FYNNEI. V was pared by 5 bases and J by 1 base, with 11 bases of the junction left unmatched.

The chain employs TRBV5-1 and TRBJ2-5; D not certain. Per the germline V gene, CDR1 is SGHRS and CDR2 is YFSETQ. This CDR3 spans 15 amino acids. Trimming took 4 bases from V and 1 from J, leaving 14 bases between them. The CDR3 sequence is CASSRMGSFQETQYF. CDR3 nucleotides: TGCGCCAGCAGCCGAATGGGGTCATTCCAAGAGACCCAGTACTTC. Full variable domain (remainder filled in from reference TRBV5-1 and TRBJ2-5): KAGVTQTPRYLIKTRGQQVTLSCSPISGHRSVSWYQQTPGQGLQFLFEYFSETQRNKGNFPGRFSGRQFSNSRSEMNVSTLELGDSALYLCASSRMGSFQETQYFGPGTRLLVL.

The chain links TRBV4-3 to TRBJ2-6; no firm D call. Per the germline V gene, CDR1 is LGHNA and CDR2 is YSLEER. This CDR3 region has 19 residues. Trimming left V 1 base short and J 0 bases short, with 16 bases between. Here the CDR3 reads CASSQGPGSRRSGANVLTF. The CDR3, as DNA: TGCGCCAGCAGCCAAGGGCCGGGTTCAAGGCGCTCTGGGGCCAACGTCCTGACTTTC.